The 2 T cell receptor beta chains below come from one sample, sequenced in a study of T cells after posttransplantation cyclophosphamide. Methotrexate plus calcineurin inhibitor accompanied controls' myeloablative marrow transplants; sampling was 1 year later. Sequencing was performed with immunoSEQ multiplex PCR; in TCRdb, only in-frame clones are kept and a portion is missing. The data hold about 9,900 clones, with roughly 90% observed a single time. This material consisted of PBMCs, taken after an allogeneic stem cell transplant with a calcineurin inhibitor and methotrexate. The receptors were gathered from a male patient younger than 45 who received an allogeneic stem cell transplant from an unrelated donor, was CMV-positive, and had no GVHD. Some T cells may possibly be graft donor cells.

The rearrangement joins TRBV7-8 to TRBJ1-1; 7 bases align to TRBD1. The CDR3 extends over 17 amino acids. Germline V gene sequence: CDR1 SGHVS, CDR2 FQNEAQ. V shed 1 base and J 0 bases; nucleotides not matched to a gene: 8. For the CDR3, the DNA is TGTGCCAGCAGCTTAGACTTTGCCAGGGGGATGAACACTGAAGCTTTCTTT. As protein: CASSLDFARGMNTEAFF.

The CDR3, as DNA: TGCGCCAGCAGCTTGTTGCCTCCGGTGGAGGGGCAAGAGACCCAGTACTTC. It yields the protein CASSLLPPVEGQETQYF. The chain employs TRBV5-1 and TRBJ2-5; D perhaps matches TRBD2 (6 bases). This CDR3 comprises 17 residues. Per the germline V gene, CDR1 is SGHRS and CDR2 is YFSETQ. V was cut by 1 base and J by 2 bases, with 18 bases left in between.